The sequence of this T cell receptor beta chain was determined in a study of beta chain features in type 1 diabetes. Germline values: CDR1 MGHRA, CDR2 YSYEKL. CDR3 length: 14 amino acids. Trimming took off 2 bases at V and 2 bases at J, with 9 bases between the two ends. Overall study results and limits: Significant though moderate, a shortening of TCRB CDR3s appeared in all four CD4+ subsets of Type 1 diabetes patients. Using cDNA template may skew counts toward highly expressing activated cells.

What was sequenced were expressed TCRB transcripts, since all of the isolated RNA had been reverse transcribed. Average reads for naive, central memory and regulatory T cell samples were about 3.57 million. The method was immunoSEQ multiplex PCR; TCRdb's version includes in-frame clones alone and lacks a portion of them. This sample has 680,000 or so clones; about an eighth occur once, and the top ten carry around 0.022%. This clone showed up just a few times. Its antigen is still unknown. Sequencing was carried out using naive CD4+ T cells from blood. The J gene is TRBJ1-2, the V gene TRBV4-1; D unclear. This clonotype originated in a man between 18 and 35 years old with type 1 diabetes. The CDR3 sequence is CASSQLGRNYGYTF. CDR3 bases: TGCGCCAGCAGCCAATTAGGACGAAACTATGGCTACACCTTC.